The T cell receptor (beta chain) described here comes from a study of blood T cell repertoires in COVID-19. There are 15 residues in the CDR3. With V trimmed by 3 bases and J by 6 bases, 4 bases remained unmatched. Per the germline V gene, CDR1 is LNHDA and CDR2 is SQIVND (reference sequence). Profiling relied on immunoSEQ multiplex PCR, and the TCRdb table lists in-frame clones only, not all of them. The repertoire holds about 320,000 clones, with about 85% as singletons. This clonotype was sampled from a young woman who had been exposed to COVID-19. Sequenced sample: PBMCs or T cells enriched from blood (not recorded which). The chain carries TRBV19 and TRBJ1-5; 11 bases align to TRBD1. The CDR3 is CASSITGTGGQPQHF. The CDR3 bases are TGTGCCAGTAGTATTACCGGGACAGGGGGTCAGCCCCAGCATTTT.